Shown below are 21 T cell receptor beta chains from a single sample sequenced in a study of blood T cells in healthy people across ages. It was with a sample-barcoded 5' primer and a J-beta primer mix that a second PCR of roughly 7 to 12 cycles was run. In TCRdb, the 5' RACE reads were re-called with MiXCR into one record per CDR3 protein. The sample lists 1.5 million to 2 million distinct CDR3 sequences, 49% occurring once. The sequenced material came from blood. Receptors originate from a woman in her 40s in good health.

The sample holds many counts of this clonotype. The CDR3, as DNA: TGTGCCAGCAGCGCACAGGGTTCCGGGGCCAACGTCCTGACTTTC. Amino acid sequence: CASSAQGSGANVLTF. The V call is TRBV9, the J call TRBJ2-6; TRBD1 might be the D (6 bases). Between the trimmed V and J ends, which lost 3 bases and 4 bases, there was a span of 11 bases. This CDR3 is built from 15 residues. Looked up from germline, CDR1 is SGDLS and CDR2 is YYNGEE.

The chain is built from TRBV3-1 and TRBJ2-1, with unresolved D. Per the germline V gene, CDR1 is LGHDT and CDR2 is YNNKEL (reference sequence). The CDR3 sequence is 15 residues long. Trimming pared 4 bases from V and 6 bases from J, leaving 16 bases between. The DNA of the CDR3 is TGTGCCAGCAGCCCAAATAGGGTGAGGATCAATGAGCAGTTCTTC. Protein product: CASSPNRVRINEQFF.

CDR3 nucleotide sequence: TGTGCCAGCAGTCCAGGGGAGGGAGGAAGTGAAAAACTGTTTTTT. Translation gives CASSPGEGGSEKLFF. The gene calls are TRBV2 and TRBJ1-4; D is possibly TRBD1 (6 bases). Germline loops: CDR1 SNHLY, CDR2 FYNNEI. This CDR3 has 15 amino acids. Trimming left V 5 bases short and J 7 bases short, with 17 bases between.

This clonotype was detected once. V usage is TRBV29-1 and J usage is TRBJ2-1; 9 nucleotides align to TRBD2. The length of the CDR3 is 12 residues. The germline V gene encodes CDR1 SQVTM and CDR2 ANQGSEA. V shed 7 bases, J shed 8 bases, and the junction held 6 bases outside the gene matches. This CDR3 is CSAELAGYEQFF. The CDR3 DNA sequence: TGCAGCGCTGAGCTAGCGGGGTATGAGCAGTTCTTC.

The table lists this clonotype with many counts. V is TRBV15 and J is TRBJ2-5, with D possibly being TRBD1 (7 bases). The CDR3 length is 15 residues. V was shortened by 0 bases and J by 1 base, with 9 bases between the two germline ends. From germline, CDR1 is LNHNV and CDR2 YYDKDF (reference sequence). The CDR3 here is CATSRDRGVQETQYF. Here the CDR3 DNA reads TGTGCCACCAGCAGAGACAGGGGGGTCCAAGAGACCCAGTACTTC.

CDR3 region: CASSFITTAFEQYF. In nucleotides, the CDR3 is TGTGCCAGCAGCTTTATAACTACGGCATTCGAGCAGTACTTC. This chain uses TRBV5-6 with TRBJ2-7; D unresolved. The germline V and J ends were trimmed by 2 bases and 6 bases, with 15 bases remaining between them. Germline V CDR1 and CDR2: SGHDT, YYEEEE. This CDR3 is 14 amino acids long.

This clonotype was seen only a few times. This chain uses TRBV24-1 with TRBJ2-5; D is undetermined. The CDR3 consists of 13 residues. V dropped 4 bases and J dropped 2 bases, with 7 bases sitting between them. Germline V lookup: CDR1 KGHDR, CDR2 SFDVKD. This CDR3 is CATSEGQQETQYF. The DNA of the CDR3 is TGTGCCACCAGTGAAGGTCAGCAAGAGACCCAGTACTTC.

This sequence joins TRBV20-1 and TRBJ2-1; 9 bases map to TRBD2. The germline V gene encodes CDR1 DFQATT and CDR2 SNEGSKA (reference sequence). The CDR3 runs to 15 residues. V was pared by 0 bases and J by 8 bases, with 8 bases of the junction left unmatched. The DNA for the CDR3 is TGCAGTGCTAGAGATGAGCGAGCGGGGGGCGATGAGCAGTTCTTC. It encodes CSARDERAGGDEQFF.

Here the CDR3 DNA reads TGTGCCAGCAAGGCCGAGGGTGGGGAGACCCAGTACTTC. Protein product: CASKAEGGETQYF. The gene calls are TRBV9 and TRBJ2-5; D might be TRBD2 (5 bases). CDR1 and CDR2 (germline): SGDLS, YYNGEE. V dropped 6 bases and J dropped 5 bases, with 14 bases sitting between them. This CDR3 contains 13 residues.

The gene calls are TRBV12-3 or TRBV12-4 and TRBJ2-2; 12 bases map to TRBD2. Trimming cost V 5 bases and J 4 bases; bases outside gene matches: 8. This CDR3 has 17 amino acids. The CDR3 loop reads CASSHLAGGRLTGELFF. CDR3 DNA sequence: TGTGCCAGCAGTCACCTAGCGGGGGGGCGGCTCACCGGGGAGCTGTTTTTT.

The J gene is TRBJ2-5, the V gene TRBV11-2, with D maybe TRBD2 (6 bases). V lost 0 bases and J 11 bases, leaving 10 bases between the germline ends. Germline V lookup: CDR1 SGHAT, CDR2 FQNNGV. The CDR3 length is 12 residues. The CDR3 sequence: CASSLEREEQYF. In DNA form, the CDR3 reads TGTGCCAGCAGCTTAGAAAGGGAGGAGCAGTACTTC. The entire variable domain, with the rest obtained from reference TRBV11-2 and TRBJ2-5, is as follows: EAGVAQSPRYKIIEKRQSVAFWCNPISGHATLYWYQQILGQGPKLLIQFQNNGVVDDSQLPKDRFSAERLKGVDSTLKIQPAKLEDSAVYLCASSLEREEQYFGPGTRLLVL.

This rearrangement joins TRBV12-3 or TRBV12-4 to TRBJ2-3; TRBD2 matches 8 bases. This CDR3 has 14 amino acids. Trimming took 6 bases from V and 0 from J; bases not matched to a gene: 2. The CDR3 nucleotides are TGTGCCAGCAGGAGACTAGCGAGCACAGATACGCAGTATTTT. This codes for CASRRLASTDTQYF.

The genes are TRBV3-1 and TRBJ2-1, with TRBD2 matching over 8 bases. The V segment lost 3 bases and the J segment 12 bases; nucleotides outside the gene matches: 22. The germline CDR1 and CDR2 sequences are LGHDT and YNNKEL (reference sequence). This CDR3 has 18 amino acids. The CDR3: CASSQIATSGHVAPWQFF. The CDR3 coding sequence is TGTGCCAGCAGCCAGATAGCAACTAGCGGACATGTCGCTCCATGGCAGTTCTTC.

A few counts support this clonotype. The gene calls are TRBV7-2 and TRBJ2-3; TRBD2 agrees at 13 bases. Trimming took 2 bases from V and 5 from J; bases not matched to a gene: 4. The CDR3 extends over 16 amino acids. In germline, CDR1 is SGHTA, CDR2 FQGNSA. The DNA of the CDR3 is TGTGCCAGCAGCTTATTCACTAGCGGGGGGGTAGATACGCAGTATTTT. Translated, it gives CASSLFTSGGVDTQYF.

This chain uses TRBV7-2 with TRBJ2-1; 14 bases are shared with TRBD2. The CDR3 is made up of 18 amino acids. Losses at the gene ends were 4 bases for V and 4 bases for J; bases not matched to a gene: 9. The germline CDR1 and CDR2 sequences are SGHTA and FQGNSA. The CDR3 sequence: CASSSPGTSGGLYNEQFF. CDR3 bases: TGTGCCAGCAGCTCGCCCGGGACTAGCGGGGGCCTTTACAATGAGCAGTTCTTC.

The chain links TRBV12-3 or TRBV12-4 to TRBJ2-2, with D possibly being TRBD1 (6 bases). CDR3 length equals 16 residues. V was pared by 5 bases and J by 2 bases, with 15 bases between. The CDR3 loop is CASSPGGQFNTGELFF. The CDR3 nucleotides are TGTGCCAGCAGTCCCGGTGGACAGTTCAACACCGGGGAGCTGTTTTTT.

The rearrangement joins TRBV5-6 to TRBJ1-1, with D hard to call. This CDR3 is 14 amino acids long. V shed 2 bases and J shed 1 base, with 9 bases lying between them. Germline assignment: CDR1 SGHDT and CDR2 YYEEEE. CDR3 loop: CASSLIRRNTEAFF. The CDR3 DNA reads TGTGCCAGCAGCTTAATCCGGCGGAACACTGAAGCTTTCTTT.

This clonotype occurred a few times. This rearrangement joins TRBV28 to TRBJ2-5; D possibly corresponds to TRBD1 (6 bases). The CDR3 runs to 17 residues. The ends were cut back, 1 base at V and 0 bases at J, with 15 bases in the middle. The germline gives CDR1 MDHEN, CDR2 SYDVKM. The CDR3 sequence: CASSLLGGGPHQETQYF. CDR3 in DNA: TGTGCCAGCAGTTTATTGGGTGGGGGCCCGCACCAAGAGACCCAGTACTTC.

The chain uses TRBV7-8 and TRBJ2-3; no firm D call. Germline V gives CDR1 SGHVS, CDR2 FQNEAQ. This CDR3 is 15 amino acids long. Trimming removed 4 bases at V and 3 bases at J, with 14 bases between. In DNA, the CDR3 is TGTGCCAGCAGCTCCCACCTTAAGACGACAGATACGCAGTATTTT. It is translated as CASSSHLKTTDTQYF.

The V and J genes are TRBV7-9 and TRBJ2-5; TRBD1 matches 9 bases. This CDR3 is built from 15 residues. The V gene end was trimmed by 5 bases and the J gene end by 4 bases; junction bases not matched to a gene: 8. Germline CDR1 and CDR2: SEHNR and FQNEAQ (reference sequence). The CDR3 DNA reads TGTGCCAGCAGCCAGAACACAGGGGGCACAGAGACCCAGTACTTC. Translation gives CASSQNTGGTETQYF.

This rearrangement joins TRBV6-7 to TRBJ2-4, with 12 bases matching TRBD1. TRBV6-7 is known as an ORF, though its function is uncertain. Losses at the gene ends were 1 base for V and 2 bases for J; bases not matched to a gene: 12. There are 20 residues in the CDR3. The CDR3 nucleotides are TGTGCCAGCAGTTACTGCCAGGGACAGGGGGCAGAGTTTCCCAAAAACATTCAGTACTTC. It encodes CASSYCQGQGAEFPKNIQYF.